The clone carrying this T cell receptor (beta chain) has only a few counts. What it binds is not known. Germline loops: CDR1 SGHTA, CDR2 FQGTGA. The CDR3 spans 12 residues. V gave up 3 bases and J gave up 5 bases, with 7 bases separating them. These data come from a study of T-cell memory formation after mild COVID-19. The study's findings and limits: The appearance of some responding clones in pre-infection memory suggested that cross-reactive memory joined. Contracting CD4+ clones sat mainly in CM and EM; CD8+ in EMRA.

A 5'RACE reaction primed in the constant segment made cDNA libraries of TCR alpha and TCR beta, and these carried sample barcodes and UMIs. From the 5' RACE reads, TCRdb called clonotypes with MiXCR, one entry per CDR3 protein. Of about 57,000 distinct CDR3 sequences detected, 12% appear once; the ten largest clones hold roughly a quarter. V gene TRBV7-3 combines with J gene TRBJ2-5, with D unclear. The sequencing sample was made of PBMCs or a T cell subset sorted from them (not recorded which). The receptor was derived from a man between 18 and 35 years old who had mild COVID-19 (a few samples of this study predate the infection). Cell type and time point are not known. CDR3 in amino acids: CASSFAGETQYF. CDR3 nucleotide sequence: TGTGCCAGCAGCTTCGCTGGGGAGACCCAGTACTTC.